Following are 28 T cell receptor beta chains from one sample sequenced in a study of identical twins. MiXCR, applied by TCRdb to the 5' RACE reads, yields one record per CDR3 protein. The table records about 520,000 distinct CDR3 sequences, less than 25% of them present only once. These data were likewise used in another study, on T cells expressing NK-cell markers.

Sequencing was carried out using CD4+ T cells sorted from blood. These receptors were obtained from a woman aged 18-29 years in good health.

V and J are TRBV20-1 and TRBJ2-2; D perhaps matches TRBD1 (6 bases). The ends were cut back, 2 bases at V and 0 bases at J, with 13 bases in the middle. The CDR3 sequence is 16 residues long. The germline V gene encodes CDR1 DFQATT and CDR2 SNEGSKA (reference sequence). The CDR3, as DNA: TGCAGTGCTAGACGACTTGGACAGCCGAACACCGGGGAGCTGTTTTTT. Protein: CSARRLGQPNTGELFF.

This clonotype was found many times. The chain employs TRBV7-3 and TRBJ1-1, with a weak D call TRBD1 (5 bases). This CDR3 spans 13 amino acids. V was pared by 4 bases and J by 1 base, with 7 bases between. CDR1 and CDR2 from the germline V gene are SGHTA and FQGTGA. The CDR3 bases are TGTGCCAGCAGCTCGGGACCGAACACTGAAGCTTTCTTT. It yields the protein CASSSGPNTEAFF.

The rearrangement joins TRBV1 to TRBJ2-1; TRBD2 was called by the table and not checked on the DNA. TRBV1 is assigned pseudogene status. The CDR3 is 16 amino acids. The CDR3 sequence is CTSSLAWLAGYNEQFF. As DNA, the CDR3 is TGCACCAGCAGCCTTGCTTGGCTAGCGGGATACAATGAGCAGTTCTTC.

This clonotype was seen at least ten times. This chain joins TRBV27 and TRBJ2-3, with a possible D match to TRBD2 (6 bases). This CDR3 spans 14 amino acids. The germline gives CDR1 MNHEY, CDR2 SMNVEV (reference sequence). V lost 6 bases and J lost 1, with 11 bases in between. The CDR3 nucleotides are TGTGCCAGCAGGGGAGGACTGCGCACAGATACGCAGTATTTT. Amino acid sequence: CASRGGLRTDTQYF.

The chain couples TRBV7-2 to TRBJ2-1; 13 bases align to TRBD2. In germline, CDR1 is SGHTA, CDR2 FQGNSA. The junction had 1 base not matched to a gene; V was cut back by 2 bases and J by 3 bases. The CDR3 is made up of 16 amino acids. The DNA of the CDR3 is TGTGCCAGCAGCTTATGGACTAGCGGGAGCTACAATGAGCAGTTCTTC. Translation: CASSLWTSGSYNEQFF.

The genes are TRBV6-5 and TRBJ1-2, with no clear D. The CDR3 spans 13 residues. Germline V gives CDR1 MNHEY, CDR2 SVGAGI. With 7 bases removed from V and 7 bases from J, the gap between germline ends came to 16 bases. CDR3 sequence (DNA): TGTGCCAGCATTTCGTCGTCAGTTGGTGGCTACACCTTC. It yields the protein CASISSSVGGYTF.

This clonotype has at least ten counts. The chain has TRBV20-1 and TRBJ2-1, with TRBD2 matching over 12 bases. Per the germline V gene, CDR1 is DFQATT and CDR2 is SNEGSKA (reference sequence). With V trimmed by 3 bases and J by 7 bases, 10 bases remained unmatched. The length of the CDR3 is 16 residues. Here the CDR3 reads CSASVLAGGPVNEQFF. The DNA of the CDR3 is TGCAGTGCTAGCGTTCTAGCGGGGGGGCCCGTTAATGAGCAGTTCTTC.

The chain joins TRBV7-8 to TRBJ2-1, with TRBD2 matching 9 bases. The V and J ends lost 6 bases and 8 bases, in that order; junction bases with no gene match: 11. The CDR3 covers 15 residues. The germline gives CDR1 SGHVS, CDR2 FQNEAQ. The CDR3 DNA reads as TGTGCCAGCAGACGATCCGGGACTAGCAACGATGAGCAGTTCTTC. This codes for CASRRSGTSNDEQFF.

The chain combines TRBV20-1 with TRBJ1-1; D uncertain. This CDR3 spans 15 amino acids. Germline CDR1 reads DFQATT; CDR2 reads SNEGSKA (reference sequence). V lost 0 bases and J 0 bases, leaving 11 bases between the germline ends. CDR3 DNA sequence: TGCAGTGCTAGAGATGGTGAGACTTTGAACACTGAAGCTTTCTTT. Translating gives CSARDGETLNTEAFF.

In this sample, this clonotype turned up a few times. This sequence joins TRBV7-9 and TRBJ2-1; TRBD1 agrees at 11 bases. The V segment lost 5 bases and the J segment 5 bases; nucleotides outside the gene matches: 5. From germline, CDR1 is SEHNR and CDR2 FQNEAQ (reference sequence). This CDR3 contains 15 residues. CDR3 bases: TGTGCCAGCAGCGGACAGGGGGCTTGGGACAATGAGCAGTTCTTC. Translated: CASSGQGAWDNEQFF.

At least ten counts were recorded for this clonotype. J is TRBJ1-1 and V is TRBV29-1; TRBD1 is a possible D gene (6 bases). V was shortened by 6 bases and J by 3 bases, with 11 bases between the two germline ends. The germline V gene encodes CDR1 SQVTM and CDR2 ANQGSEA. The CDR3 runs 12 residues. The CDR3 nucleotides read TGCAGCGTGGGAAGGGGGGACACTGAAGCTTTCTTT. The encoded protein is CSVGRGDTEAFF.

This clonotype has a handful of counts. The chain joins TRBV20-1 to TRBJ1-2, with 9 bases aligning to TRBD1. CDR1 is DFQATT and CDR2 is SNEGSKA in the germline V gene (reference sequence). This CDR3 has 15 residues. Trimming removed 3 bases from V and 5 bases from J; junction bases left unmatched: 10. As DNA, the CDR3 is TGCAGTGCTAGCCCATACCCGGACAGGGGATATGGCTACACCTTC. Amino acids: CSASPYPDRGYGYTF.

V and J are TRBV12-3 or TRBV12-4 and TRBJ1-2; 7 bases align to TRBD1. V gave up 5 bases and J gave up 4 bases; unmatched junction bases: 4. This CDR3 region has 13 residues. The CDR3 DNA reads TGTGCCAGCAGTACAGGGGTGGGCTATGGCTACACCTTC. This encodes CASSTGVGYGYTF.

The table lists this clonotype with many counts. The chain combines TRBV5-1 with TRBJ2-3; D call uncertain. Germline CDR1 is SGHRS and CDR2 is YFSETQ. CDR3 size: 15 residues. V gave up 1 base and J gave up 5 bases, with 14 bases separating them. CDR3 loop: CASSLPGPSGDTQYF. CDR3 nucleotides: TGCGCCAGCAGCTTGCCGGGCCCCAGTGGAGATACGCAGTATTTT.

This chain links TRBV6-1 with TRBJ1-5; D gene unclear. This CDR3 spans 12 amino acids. V lost 2 bases and J lost 3, with 2 bases in between. CDR1 MNHNS and CDR2 SASEGT come from the germline V gene. Here the CDR3 reads CASSELNQPQHF. For the CDR3, the DNA is TGTGCCAGCAGTGAACTCAATCAGCCCCAGCATTTT.

This rearrangement joins TRBV7-9 to TRBJ2-2; possibly TRBD1 for D (6 bases). From germline, CDR1 is SEHNR and CDR2 FQNEAQ (reference sequence). The CDR3 loop spans 13 amino acids. V was trimmed by 10 bases and J by 2 bases, leaving 11 bases between them. DNA of the CDR3: TGTGCCACCAGGACAGAAAACACCGGGGAGCTGTTTTTT. The encoded protein is CATRTENTGELFF.

V and J are TRBV12-3 or TRBV12-4 and TRBJ2-3; D may match TRBD1 or TRBD2 (5 bases each). Trimming cost V 3 bases and J 6 bases, with 10 bases left between them. This CDR3 comprises 13 residues. The chain's CDR3 is CASSLWGKDTQYF. CDR3 nucleotides: TGTGCCAGCAGTTTGTGGGGGAAGGATACGCAGTATTTT.

The chain links TRBV18 to TRBJ2-7; D tentatively reads TRBD1 or TRBD2 (6 bases each). Germline CDR1 is KGHSH and CDR2 is LQKENI. This CDR3 is 16 amino acids long. The V end lost 1 base, the J end lost 6 bases, and 19 bases lay between the germline ends. The CDR3 loop reads CASSPLMRGVYSEQYF. The CDR3 bases are TGTGCCAGCTCACCACTAATGAGGGGGGTTTATTCCGAGCAGTACTTC.

This clonotype was picked up a small number of times. This sequence joins TRBV3-1 and TRBJ2-7, with 9 positions matching TRBD2. Germline CDR1 and CDR2: LGHDT and YNNKEL (reference sequence). The CDR3 runs 17 residues. V shed 3 bases, J shed 5 bases, and the junction held 14 bases outside the gene matches. CDR3 bases: TGTGCCAGCAGCCAGGTTCATAGCGGGGGTCGTAAAAACGAGCAGTACTTC. Translated: CASSQVHSGGRKNEQYF.

The chain joins TRBV5-1 to TRBJ1-1, with 9 nucleotides matching TRBD1. The germline gives CDR1 SGHRS, CDR2 YFSETQ. The CDR3 totals 14 residues. Here the CDR3 reads CASGQGGVYTEAFF. The CDR3 bases are TGCGCGTCGGGACAGGGAGGGGTGTACACTGAAGCTTTCTTT.

This clonotype showed up just a few times. The chain recombines TRBV20-1 with TRBJ2-7; D call uncertain. The CDR3 has 12 residues. Per germline, CDR1 DFQATT and CDR2 SNEGSKA (reference sequence). V lost 6 bases to trimming and J lost 2 bases, with 11 bases between them. The CDR3 bases are TGCAGTGCAGGAACTCAAACCTACGAGCAGTACTTC. Its translation is CSAGTQTYEQYF.

The CDR3 bases are TGTGCCAGCAGCCAGATGGCGGGAAGCCATGAGCAGTTCTTC. This gives the protein CASSQMAGSHEQFF. The chain carries TRBV3-1 and TRBJ2-1; a weak D match, TRBD2 (6 bases). Germline values: CDR1 LGHDT, CDR2 YNNKEL (reference sequence). The CDR3 length is 14 residues. V dropped 3 bases and J dropped 8 bases, with 14 bases sitting between them.

This clonotype has just a few counts. This sequence joins TRBV4-3 and TRBJ2-3; maybe TRBD2 (5 bases). V shed 4 bases and J shed 6 bases, with 14 bases lying between them. Germline CDR1 LGHNA, CDR2 YSLEER. The CDR3 covers 14 residues. The CDR3 region has the DNA TGCGCCAGCAGCCGGACTGACTACCGGGATACGCAGTATTTT. It is translated as CASSRTDYRDTQYF.

This clonotype was observed a handful of times. The chain links TRBV6-1 to TRBJ2-1, with D perhaps TRBD1 or TRBD2 (5 bases each). The CDR3 sequence is 16 residues long. V shed 6 bases and J shed 0 bases, with 15 bases lying between them. Germline CDR1 and CDR2: MNHNS and SASEGT. CDR3 in amino acids: CASRPGTGASYNEQFF. In nucleotides, the CDR3 is TGTGCCAGCAGGCCCGGGACCGGGGCCTCCTACAATGAGCAGTTCTTC.

The chain combines TRBV7-8 with TRBJ2-4, with TRBD2 matching over 8 bases. The CDR3 length is 14 residues. Germline CDR1 SGHVS, CDR2 FQNEAQ. After removal of 4 bases from V and 7 bases from J, the junction contained 6 bases not matched to a gene. CDR3 sequence reads: CASSWRGAGNIQYF. The CDR3 bases are TGTGCCAGCAGCTGGCGGGGGGCCGGGAACATTCAGTACTTC.

The chain uses TRBV5-1 and TRBJ1-1, with TRBD1 as a possible D gene (5 bases). This CDR3 spans 14 amino acids. Per germline, CDR1 SGHRS and CDR2 YFSETQ. The V gene lost 0 bases and the J gene lost 5 bases, with 11 bases spanning the gap. The CDR3 coding sequence is TGCGCCAGCAGCTTGGAAGGGGTCTGGACTGAAGCTTTCTTT. This encodes CASSLEGVWTEAFF.

V gene TRBV20-1 combines with J gene TRBJ1-1, with a tentative D call TRBD1 (6 bases). The V end was cut by 2 bases, the J end by 0 bases, with 10 bases between. This CDR3 is 14 amino acids long. Germline values: CDR1 DFQATT, CDR2 SNEGSKA (reference sequence). The CDR3 is CSARSRTVNTEAFF. In DNA form, the CDR3 reads TGCAGTGCTAGATCCCGGACAGTGAACACTGAAGCTTTCTTT.

This clonotype appeared a few times. The J gene is TRBJ1-3, the V gene TRBV2; 11 bases are a match to TRBD1. V was pared by 8 bases and J by 5 bases, with 8 bases of the junction left unmatched. Germline CDR1 and CDR2: SNHLY and FYNNEI. The CDR3 is 15 residues long. DNA of the CDR3: TGTGCCAGCTCCCCGGGGACAGGGGGTCGAAACACCATATATTTT. This translates into CASSPGTGGRNTIYF.